This is a list of T cell receptor beta chains from one sample in a study of blood T cell repertoires in COVID-19. Profiling relied on immunoSEQ multiplex PCR, and the TCRdb table lists in-frame clones only, not all of them. The sample yields approximately 190,000 clones, roughly 80% seen once. Input material: peripheral blood. The receptors derive from a man younger than 40 with active or convalescent COVID-19. The CDR3 runs from the conserved cysteine through the conserved F or W. Each record gives: V gene, D gene, J gene, clone size, CDR3 DNA, CDR3 protein. A D gene is named only where the DNA matches it firmly. Size values are once, few and many counts, or a class for expanded clones, and some rows have none.

v_gene: TRBV3-1/TRBV3-2; d_gene: .; j_gene: TRBJ2-6; abundance: .; CDR3nt: TGTGCCAGCAGCCAACACCCAGGCTCTGGGGCCAACGTCCTGACTTTC; CDR3aa: CASSQHPGSGANVLTF
v_gene: TRBV5-1; d_gene: TRBD2; j_gene: TRBJ2-7; abundance: .; CDR3nt: TGCGCCAGCAGCTGGACTAGCGGCTCCTACGAGCAGTACTTC; CDR3aa: CASSWTSGSYEQYF
v_gene: TRBV2; d_gene: .; j_gene: TRBJ2-1; abundance: .; CDR3nt: TGTGCCAGTACACAGGCTCCTAGTGGAAGTGAGCAGTTCTTC; CDR3aa: CASTQAPSGSEQFF
v_gene: TRBV3-1/TRBV3-2; d_gene: TRBD1; j_gene: TRBJ1-5; abundance: .; CDR3nt: TGTGCCAGCAGCTCCGGGACAGGGGGTCAGCCCCAGCATTTT; CDR3aa: CASSSGTGGQPQHF
v_gene: TRBV18; d_gene: .; j_gene: TRBJ1-5; abundance: .; CDR3nt: TGTGCCAGCTCACCATCTACGGTCGTAAATAGCAATCAGCCCCAGCATTTT; CDR3aa: CASSPSTVVNSNQPQHF
v_gene: TRBV6-5; d_gene: TRBD1; j_gene: TRBJ1-5; abundance: .; CDR3nt: TGTGCCAGCAGTAAGACAGGGGATCAGCCCCAGCATTTT; CDR3aa: CASSKTGDQPQHF
v_gene: TRBV7-2; d_gene: TRBD2; j_gene: TRBJ2-1; abundance: .; CDR3nt: TGTGCCAGCAGCTTAGATTCGGGACTAGCCTCACACAATGAGCAGTTCTTC; CDR3aa: CASSLDSGLASHNEQFF
v_gene: TRBV27; d_gene: TRBD1; j_gene: TRBJ2-3; abundance: .; CDR3nt: TGTGCCAGCAGATCCGGGACAGCGGACACAGATACGCAGTATTTT; CDR3aa: CASRSGTADTDTQYF
v_gene: TRBV7-2; d_gene: .; j_gene: TRBJ2-2; abundance: .; CDR3nt: TGTGCCAGCAGCTTAAACCCCTGGACATCCGGGGAGCTGTTTTTT; CDR3aa: CASSLNPWTSGELFF
v_gene: TRBV19; d_gene: TRBD1; j_gene: TRBJ1-6; abundance: .; CDR3nt: TGTGCCAGTAGTATCATGACAGGGCTAGAATCACCCCTCCACTTT; CDR3aa: CASSIMTGLESPLHF
v_gene: TRBV28; d_gene: TRBD1; j_gene: TRBJ2-1; abundance: once; CDR3nt: TGTGCCAGCAGTTCAGGACAGGGTCTGGATGAGCAGTTCTTC; CDR3aa: CASSSGQGLDEQFF
v_gene: TRBV5-4; d_gene: .; j_gene: TRBJ1-1; abundance: few; CDR3nt: TGTGCCAGCAGCTTGGGGGAGTACGGCACTGAAGCTTTCTTT; CDR3aa: CASSLGEYGTEAFF
v_gene: TRBV5-1; d_gene: TRBD1; j_gene: TRBJ2-5; abundance: .; CDR3nt: TGCGCCAGCAGCTACTCCCGTGGGATGCCTGACAGGGGGCGAGAGACCCAGTACTTC; CDR3aa: CASSYSRGMPDRGRETQYF
v_gene: TRBV18; d_gene: .; j_gene: TRBJ2-5; abundance: few; CDR3nt: TGTGCCAGCTCAACACCGGGTACAGGGAAAGAGACCCAGTACTTC; CDR3aa: CASSTPGTGKETQYF
v_gene: TRBV2; d_gene: TRBD2; j_gene: TRBJ2-5; abundance: .; CDR3nt: TGTGCCAGCAGGACTAGCGGGAGGGTGGAGACCCAGTACTTC; CDR3aa: CASRTSGRVETQYF
v_gene: TRBV7-3; d_gene: .; j_gene: TRBJ2-3; abundance: .; CDR3nt: TGTGCCAGCAGCTTAAGGGACACGAGCACAGATACGCAGTATTTT; CDR3aa: CASSLRDTSTDTQYF
v_gene: TRBV7-8; d_gene: .; j_gene: TRBJ2-3; abundance: .; CDR3nt: TGTGCCAGCAGACCTCCTCGGAGGAGCCGCAGCACAGATACGCAGTATTTT; CDR3aa: CASRPPRRSRSTDTQYF
v_gene: TRBV2; d_gene: TRBD1; j_gene: TRBJ2-1; abundance: .; CDR3nt: TGTGCCAGCAGCCACGACAGGGGGCAGGGTGAGCAGTTCTTC; CDR3aa: CASSHDRGQGEQFF
v_gene: TRBV7-8; d_gene: TRBD2; j_gene: TRBJ2-3; abundance: .; CDR3nt: TGTGCCAGCGGTCCCGGCCCCTTAGCGGGAGTGGGTACGCAGTATTTT; CDR3aa: CASGPGPLAGVGTQYF
v_gene: TRBV6-5; d_gene: .; j_gene: TRBJ1-1; abundance: .; CDR3nt: TGTGCCAGCAGCTCGGCCGGCTTGCGGACTGAAGCTTTCTTT; CDR3aa: CASSSAGLRTEAFF